The clone carrying this T cell receptor (beta chain) was detected only a few times. CDR1 and CDR2 (germline): DFQATT, SNEGSKA (reference sequence). V shed 6 bases and J shed 3 bases, with 6 bases lying between them. The CDR3 spans 10 residues. This sample is drawn from a study of cytomegalovirus exposure and HLA in healthy donors. PCR employed 60 Vbeta and 13 Jbeta primers. TCRdb keeps only in-frame clones here, not all; method: immunoSEQ multiplex PCR. Of some 190,000 clones in the sample, roughly 9.4% were seen once. The receptor was derived from a woman aged 30 to 39 in good health and CMV-seropositive. Sequencing was done on a sample of PBMCs. V is TRBV20-1 and J is TRBJ2-7; no firm D call. The CDR3 region has the DNA TGCAGTGCGCTAAGCTACGAGCAGTACTTC. It yields the protein CSALSYEQYF.